This T cell receptor beta chain was captured in a study of monozygotic twins with inflammatory bowel disease. Overall study findings and caveats: Individual T cell subtypes were not distinguishable. The data did not back a single strong IBD-associated clonotype or signal.

TCRdb reprocessed the 5' RACE reads and keeps a single row for each CDR3 protein, giving no DNA. The sample holds 150,000 to 200,000 distinct CDR3 sequences. To note about this clonotype: Its specificity is unknown.

The CDR3 loop spans 16 amino acids. Germline V gives CDR1 SGDLS, CDR2 YYNGEE. This chain uses TRBV9 with TRBJ2-3; TCRdb returns TRBD1, unconfirmable since there is no DNA. The specimen sequenced was blood. The TCR comes from a human donor with ulcerative colitis or Crohn's disease, or a healthy co-twin of an affected twin (not recorded which). The chain's CDR3 is CASSVRTGTSTDTQYF.